This T cell receptor (beta chain) came from a study of T cell responses to AZD1222 COVID-19 vaccine. Whole-study context: Doses given second, at about 4 or about 12 weeks, were pooled.

Study-wide results and caveats: Baseline seropositivity occurred in only a handful of AZD1222 recipients. Spike as a whole was targeted by vaccine-associated CD4 TCRs, dominant at 160-218 and 743-854. Samples come after the peak T cell response, not at day 14.

Here immunoSEQ multiplex PCR was the method, and the copy in TCRdb shows in-frame clones only, minus some. This table has 100,000 or so clones, 85% to 90% appearing once. The CDR3 length is 15 residues. Germline CDR1 LGHNT, CDR2 FRNRAP. V trimming: 5 bases; J trimming: 4 bases; junction bases outside the gene matches: 4. Remarks on this clone: Its antigen remains unidentified.

This sample comprised peripheral blood, obtained on day 0 of AZD1222 vaccination. The chain employs TRBV12-5 and TRBJ2-1; 11 positions match TRBD2. This TCR was sampled from an adult in good health. The CDR3 loop is CASGQTSGKYNEQFF. The CDR3 DNA reads as TGTGCTAGTGGTCAGACTAGCGGGAAATACAATGAGCAGTTCTTC.